This passage covers 11 T cell receptor beta chains from one sample sequenced in a study of cytomegalovirus exposure and HLA in healthy donors. The PCR employed 60 Vbeta primers together with 13 Jbeta primers. Method: immunoSEQ multiplex PCR; TCRdb's copy keeps in-frame clones and lacks some. There are roughly 150,000 clones in the sample; around a tenth occur only once, and 1.5% to 2% lies in the top ten. Sequenced sample: PBMCs. The receptors shown here come from a male donor in good health and CMV-seronegative.

This clone showed up just a few times. The chain couples TRBV6-5 to TRBJ2-7, with TRBD2 matching 8 bases. The CDR3 runs to 13 residues. The V gene end was trimmed by 2 bases and the J gene end by 5 bases; junction bases not matched to a gene: 2. Germline CDR1 reads MNHEY; CDR2 reads SVGAGI. CDR3 DNA sequence: TGTGCCAGCAGTTACGCGGGGGGCGACGAGCAGTACTTC. Protein product: CASSYAGGDEQYF.

This chain links TRBV11-2 with TRBJ2-3; 7 bases agree with TRBD2. V shed 2 bases and J 4 bases; nucleotides not matched to a gene: 3. The CDR3 is made up of 14 amino acids. Germline V gene data show CDR1 as SGHAT and CDR2 as FQNNGV. The CDR3 nucleotides read TGTGCCAGCAGCTTATGGGGGAGGGCAGATACGCAGTATTTT. This gives the protein CASSLWGRADTQYF. Variable domain in full (rest from reference TRBV11-2 and TRBJ2-3): EAGVAQSPRYKIIEKRQSVAFWCNPISGHATLYWYQQILGQGPKLLIQFQNNGVVDDSQLPKDRFSAERLKGVDSTLKIQPAKLEDSAVYLCASSLWGRADTQYFGPGTRLTVL.

J is TRBJ1-3 and V is TRBV28, with D hard to call. V gave up 7 bases and J gave up 0 bases, with 7 bases separating them. CDR1 and CDR2 from the germline V gene are MDHEN and SYDVKM. This CDR3 region has 13 residues. The CDR3 DNA follows: TGTGCCAGCACCACACCCTCTGGAAACACCATATATTTT. Amino acid sequence: CASTTPSGNTIYF.

Only a few counts were recorded for this clone. This chain joins TRBV30 and TRBJ1-2; 9 bases map to TRBD1. With 3 bases clipped from V and 2 bases from J, the junction kept 4 bases outside the gene matches. The CDR3 has 14 amino acids. The germline CDR1 and CDR2 sequences are GTSNPN and SVGIG (reference sequence). The CDR3 DNA reads as TGTGCCTGGAGGGAAACAGGGGGCAACTATGGCTACACCTTC. Translation gives CAWRETGGNYGYTF.

This clone has only a few counts. The chain uses TRBV7-9 and TRBJ2-2; D is possibly TRBD2 (5 bases). This CDR3 comprises 16 residues. From germline, CDR1 is SEHNR and CDR2 FQNEAQ (reference sequence). With 6 bases removed from V and 4 bases from J, the gap between germline ends came to 18 bases. CDR3 coding DNA: TGTGCCAGCAGGATGGAGGAACAGAGACTCACCGGGGAGCTGTTTTTT. Its translation is CASRMEEQRLTGELFF.

This chain uses TRBV5-4 with TRBJ2-1; D is possibly TRBD2 (5 bases). Germline V gene data show CDR1 as SGHNT and CDR2 as YYREEE (reference sequence). The CDR3 totals 15 residues. The V gene lost 4 bases and the J gene lost 0 bases, with 11 bases spanning the gap. The CDR3 is CASSRTGSSYNEQFF. CDR3 DNA sequence: TGTGCCAGCAGCCGAACGGGGAGCTCCTACAATGAGCAGTTCTTC.

The V and J genes are TRBV5-4 and TRBJ1-1; TRBD1 agrees at 9 bases. Germline V lookup: CDR1 SGHNT, CDR2 YYREEE (reference sequence). There are 16 residues in the CDR3. The V and J ends lost 2 bases and 0 bases, in that order; junction bases with no gene match: 5. CDR3 DNA: TGTGCCAGCAGCTTACCCCGACAGGGGGTGAACACTGAAGCTTTCTTT. Amino acids: CASSLPRQGVNTEAFF.

This clone has only a few counts. The chain couples TRBV4-3 to TRBJ1-1; D remains ambiguous. CDR3 size: 16 residues. Germline loops: CDR1 LGHNA, CDR2 YSLEER. Trimming left V 0 bases short and J 1 base short, with 12 bases between. The DNA for the CDR3 is TGCGCCAGCAGCCAAGAAGGAGGGCTAAGGAACACTGAAGCTTTCTTT. This gives the protein CASSQEGGLRNTEAFF.

A few counts support this clone. V is TRBV2 and J is TRBJ2-7; D not certain. This CDR3 has 10 amino acids. V dropped 7 bases and J dropped 3 bases, with 4 bases sitting between them. CDR1 and CDR2 (germline): SNHLY, FYNNEI. The CDR3 DNA follows: TGTGCCAGCACCCTCTACGAGCAGTACTTC. This translates into CASTLYEQYF.

J is TRBJ2-7 and V is TRBV7-2; TRBD2 is a possible D gene (6 bases). CDR3 length: 15 residues. Trimming stripped 8 bases from V and 0 bases from J, with 17 bases between. CDR1 is SGHTA, CDR2 FQGNSA, per germline. The CDR3: CASSPSRRGSYEQYF. CDR3 bases: TGTGCCAGCTCCCCTAGTAGGAGGGGCTCCTACGAGCAGTACTTC.

The V and J genes are TRBV7-2 and TRBJ1-1, with D possibly being TRBD1 (5 bases). CDR3 length: 15 residues. Trimming removed 0 bases at V and 5 bases at J, with 13 bases between. From germline, CDR1 is SGHTA and CDR2 FQGNSA. The CDR3: CASSLAGRGWTEAFF. The DNA for the CDR3 is TGTGCCAGCAGCTTAGCGGGGCGGGGTTGGACTGAAGCTTTCTTT.